This entry lists 23 T cell receptor beta chains sequenced from one sample in a study of beta chain features in type 1 diabetes. The study reverse transcribed the entire isolated RNA, so it sequenced expressed TCRB transcripts. The method was immunoSEQ multiplex PCR; TCRdb's version includes in-frame clones alone and lacks a portion of them. The sample records over 150,000 clones, just over 8% being singletons. Study-level findings and limits: Among patients with Type 1 diabetes, TCRB CDR3s were moderately but significantly shorter in every one of the four CD4+ subsets.

The antigens these receptors bind are not known. The source material was central memory CD4+ T cells from blood. Receptors were obtained from a young woman with type 1 diabetes.

This clone was picked up a small number of times. The chain is built from TRBV30 and TRBJ2-1, with 13 bases aligning to TRBD2. The CDR3 contains 13 residues. The ends lost 0 bases at V and 14 bases at J; junction bases unmatched: 4. Germline V lookup: CDR1 GTSNPN, CDR2 SVGIG (reference sequence). CDR3 bases: TGTGCCTGGAGTGTACTAGCGGGAGGGCCAAAGTTCTTC. Translation gives CAWSVLAGGPKFF.

V is TRBV18 and J is TRBJ1-6, with 7 bases aligning to TRBD1. The CDR3 loop spans 14 amino acids. Germline lookup yields CDR1 KGHSH and CDR2 LQKENI. The trim removed 3 bases at V and 7 bases at J, leaving 3 bases unmatched. CDR3 sequence (DNA): TGTGCCAGCTCACCGACAGGGTGGAATTCACCCCTCCACTTT. As protein: CASSPTGWNSPLHF. Looking up the rest from reference TRBV18 and TRBJ1-6 gives the full variable domain: NAGVMQNPRHLVRRRGQEARLRCSPMKGHSHVYWYRQLPEEGLKFMVYLQKENIIDESGMPKERFSAEFPKEGPSILRIQQVVRGDSAAYFCASSPTGWNSPLHFGNGTRLTVT.

This clone was seen a handful of times. This chain joins TRBV18 and TRBJ2-5; 12 bases line up with TRBD1. The CDR3 extends over 15 amino acids. CDR1 KGHSH and CDR2 LQKENI come from the germline V gene. V lost 5 bases, J lost 3 bases, and 4 bases stayed unmatched. The CDR3 reads CASSTGTGGKETQYF. CDR3 DNA sequence: TGTGCCAGCTCAACGGGGACAGGGGGCAAAGAGACCCAGTACTTC.

The rearrangement uses TRBV6-6 and TRBJ2-7; 7 bases line up with TRBD1. Germline V gene lookup returns CDR1 MNHNY and CDR2 SVGAGI (reference sequence). With V trimmed by 2 bases and J by 1 base, 2 bases remained unmatched. The CDR3 is made up of 14 amino acids. CDR3 nucleotide sequence: TGTGCCAGCAGTTACGAGACAGGGTCCTACGAGCAGTACTTC. Translated: CASSYETGSYEQYF.

The sample holds a few counts of this clone. V gene TRBV19 combines with J gene TRBJ1-1; D might be TRBD1 (5 bases). The CDR3 consists of 14 residues. Trimming pared 3 bases from V and 6 bases from J, leaving 14 bases between. Per the germline V gene, CDR1 is LNHDA and CDR2 is SQIVND (reference sequence). CDR3 protein: CASSIGQGLPEAFF. The CDR3 nucleotides are TGTGCCAGTAGTATTGGCCAGGGATTGCCTGAAGCTTTCTTT.

This clone was recorded a few times. This chain uses TRBV30 with TRBJ1-5; possibly TRBD1 for D (6 bases). Per the germline V gene, CDR1 is GTSNPN and CDR2 is SVGIG (reference sequence). This CDR3 has 12 amino acids. V was shortened by 5 bases and J by 7 bases, with 12 bases between the two germline ends. The CDR3 nucleotides are TGTGCCTGGGAAACAGGGAACCAGCCCCAGCATTTT. This codes for CAWETGNQPQHF.

This clone was counted a few times. Other DNA sequences of this sample code for an identical CDR3. This chain joins TRBV4-2 and TRBJ2-3; weak D call: TRBD2 (6 bases). The CDR3 runs to 15 residues. Germline V gene lookup returns CDR1 LGHNA and CDR2 YNFKEQ. The ends were cut back, 1 base at V and 2 bases at J, with 10 bases in the middle. The CDR3 DNA reads as TGTGCCAGCAGCCAAGTGGGGGGATCCACAGATACGCAGTATTTT. This sequence encodes CASSQVGGSTDTQYF.

This clone was seen more than once but under ten times. V usage is TRBV9 and J usage is TRBJ2-5; 8 bases map to TRBD2. Trimming removed 0 bases from V and 2 bases from J; junction bases left unmatched: 6. Germline-derived CDR1 and CDR2 are SGDLS and YYNGEE. The CDR3 runs to 16 residues. CDR3 nucleotide sequence: TGTGCCAGCAGCGTAGATGCGGGGGGCTTTCAAGAGACCCAGTACTTC. It codes for CASSVDAGGFQETQYF.

The chain is built from TRBV30 and TRBJ1-5; 8 bases map to TRBD1. The CDR3 loop spans 13 amino acids. J was trimmed by 2 bases and V by 4 bases; bases with no gene match: 1. CDR1 and CDR2 (germline): GTSNPN, SVGIG (reference sequence). The CDR3 reads CAWTGQGNQPQHF. DNA of the CDR3: TGTGCCTGGACGGGACAGGGCAATCAGCCCCAGCATTTT.

Only a few counts were recorded for this clone. The chain couples TRBV5-6 to TRBJ2-1, with D possibly being TRBD1 (6 bases). The V end lost 0 bases, the J end lost 7 bases, and 11 bases lay between the germline ends. Germline V gives CDR1 SGHDT, CDR2 YYEEEE. The CDR3 length is 14 residues. CDR3 bases: TGTGCCAGCAGCTTGGGGGTTACAGGGAATGAGCAGTTCTTC. Protein: CASSLGVTGNEQFF.

Only a few counts were recorded for this clone. The CDR3 DNA reads as TGCGCCAGCAGCCGCGCCCGACAGGGTATCACCGGGGAGCTGTTTTTT. Protein: CASSRARQGITGELFF. The chain recombines TRBV4-3 with TRBJ2-2, with 7 nucleotides matching TRBD1. The CDR3 is made up of 16 amino acids. The trim removed 4 bases at V and 4 bases at J, leaving 9 bases unmatched. Germline CDR1 and CDR2: LGHNA and YSLEER.

The rearrangement joins TRBV27 to TRBJ1-1; D is unresolved. Germline CDR1 and CDR2: MNHEY and SMNVEV (reference sequence). V was cut by 0 bases and J by 1 base, with 6 bases left in between. The CDR3 is 14 amino acids. CDR3 in DNA: TGTGCCAGCAGTTTATCGGTCAGGAACACTGAAGCTTTCTTT. Its protein product is CASSLSVRNTEAFF.

This clone was counted a few times. The chain joins TRBV28 to TRBJ2-3; D unresolved. Between the trimmed V and J ends, which lost 1 base and 11 bases, there was a span of 16 bases. The CDR3 is 14 amino acids. The germline CDR1 and CDR2 sequences are MDHEN and SYDVKM. This chain's CDR3 is CASSLSVPPSRQYF. The DNA for the CDR3 is TGTGCCAGCAGTTTATCCGTCCCCCCGTCGCGGCAGTATTTT.

The chain has TRBV7-2 and TRBJ1-5; 9 bases are shared with TRBD1. V gave up 3 bases and J gave up 5 bases; unmatched junction bases: 5. The CDR3 runs to 15 residues. Per germline, CDR1 SGHTA and CDR2 FQGNSA. The CDR3: CASSFGTGYHQPQHF. DNA of the CDR3: TGTGCCAGCAGCTTCGGGACAGGGTATCATCAGCCCCAGCATTTT.

This clone was counted a few times. The chain links TRBV5-4 to TRBJ2-1, with 7 bases identical to TRBD2. The V segment lost 4 bases and the J segment 2 bases; nucleotides outside the gene matches: 6. The germline V gene has CDR1 SGHNT and CDR2 YYREEE (reference sequence). This CDR3 has 15 amino acids. This chain's CDR3 is CASSPTSAPYNEQFF. The CDR3 nucleotides are TGTGCCAGCAGCCCAACTAGCGCACCCTACAATGAGCAGTTCTTC.

The table lists this clone with a few counts. V usage is TRBV29-1 and J usage is TRBJ2-1, with 12 bases matching TRBD2. V lost 3 bases and J lost 6; bases outside the gene matches: 9. Germline CDR1 is SQVTM and CDR2 is ANQGSEA. This CDR3 contains 16 residues. DNA of the CDR3: TGCAGCGTTGATGGACTAGCGGGAATAGGTGTCAATGAGCAGTTCTTC. It is translated as CSVDGLAGIGVNEQFF.

The chain links TRBV27 to TRBJ1-2, with a possible D match to TRBD1 (6 bases). Germline V gives CDR1 MNHEY, CDR2 SMNVEV (reference sequence). The CDR3 consists of 15 residues. Trimming took off 5 bases at V and 4 bases at J, with 17 bases between the two ends. The CDR3 spells CASSKALTGSYGYTF. CDR3 DNA sequence: TGTGCCAGCAGTAAAGCTTTAACAGGGTCCTATGGCTACACCTTC.

The chain employs TRBV21-1 and TRBJ2-7; TRBD1, the table's D call, was not compared with the DNA. TRBV21-1 is flagged as a pseudogene. CDR3 size: 15 residues. CDR3 region: CASSKERGRTYEQYF. For the CDR3, the DNA is TGTGCCAGCAGCAAGGAAAGGGGGCGAACCTACGAGCAGTACTTC.

The table lists this clone with a few counts. The genes are TRBV30 and TRBJ2-7; D remains ambiguous. The CDR3 covers 12 residues. The germline gives CDR1 GTSNPN, CDR2 SVGIG (reference sequence). V gave up 5 bases and J gave up 0 bases, with 8 bases separating them. The CDR3 protein is CAWRESSYEQYF. The DNA for the CDR3 is TGTGCCTGGCGCGAGAGCTCCTACGAGCAGTACTTC.

A few counts support this clone. CDR3 nucleotides: TGTGCCGCGCGCAACACGGCGGCCGAGCTGTTTTTT. The encoded protein is CAARNTAAELFF. The genes are TRBV10-3 and TRBJ2-2; D is ambiguous. The CDR3 has 12 amino acids. Germline values: CDR1 ENHRY, CDR2 SYGVKD. V dropped 11 bases and J dropped 11 bases, with 18 bases sitting between them.

Only a few counts were recorded for this clone. This chain uses TRBV6-5 with TRBJ1-4; no reliable D call. V was cut by 5 bases and J by 3 bases, with 10 bases left in between. CDR1 MNHEY and CDR2 SVGAGI come from the germline V gene. CDR3 length: 14 residues. The CDR3 loop is CASSRLPSNEKLFF. CDR3 DNA: TGTGCCAGCAGTCGACTCCCCTCTAATGAAAAACTGTTTTTT.

The J gene is TRBJ1-5, the V gene TRBV19; 9 bases line up with TRBD1. This CDR3 is 14 amino acids long. Germline V gene lookup returns CDR1 LNHDA and CDR2 SQIVND (reference sequence). With V trimmed by 5 bases and J by 7 bases, 6 bases remained unmatched. CDR3 nucleotide sequence: TGTGCCAGTAGTTCAACAGGGGGCGGCCAGCCCCAGCATTTT. Translated: CASSSTGGGQPQHF.

Here the CDR3 DNA reads TGTGCCAGCAGTCTATTGGCGGGGAACAACGAGCAGTACTTC. It translates to CASSLLAGNNEQYF. V gene TRBV2 combines with J gene TRBJ2-7, with D possibly TRBD2 on 6 matching bases. The CDR3 contains 14 residues. V gave up 5 bases and J gave up 5 bases, with 16 bases separating them. Germline assignment: CDR1 SNHLY and CDR2 FYNNEI.